Included here is one TCR beta chain sequence, with context. With random hexamers, reverse transcription was performed on roughly 0.45 to 1 ug of RNA. TCRdb re-called the immunoSEQ multiplex PCR reads with MiXCR, one entry per CDR3 protein. The table lists under 250,000 distinct CDR3 sequences, 94% of them singletons. This sample is part of a study of CD8 T cells in Susac syndrome. This CDR3 spans 11 amino acids. Germline V CDR1 and CDR2: DFQATT, SNEGSKA (reference sequence). V dropped 0 bases and J dropped 7 bases, with 6 bases sitting between them. This TCR came from a human donor with Susac syndrome. The source material was CD4+ T cells from PBMCs. This chain links TRBV20-1 with TRBJ1-2; no clear D gene. The CDR3 sequence: CSARDMTGYTF. The CDR3 DNA sequence: TGCAGTGCTAGAGATATGACTGGCTACACCTTC.